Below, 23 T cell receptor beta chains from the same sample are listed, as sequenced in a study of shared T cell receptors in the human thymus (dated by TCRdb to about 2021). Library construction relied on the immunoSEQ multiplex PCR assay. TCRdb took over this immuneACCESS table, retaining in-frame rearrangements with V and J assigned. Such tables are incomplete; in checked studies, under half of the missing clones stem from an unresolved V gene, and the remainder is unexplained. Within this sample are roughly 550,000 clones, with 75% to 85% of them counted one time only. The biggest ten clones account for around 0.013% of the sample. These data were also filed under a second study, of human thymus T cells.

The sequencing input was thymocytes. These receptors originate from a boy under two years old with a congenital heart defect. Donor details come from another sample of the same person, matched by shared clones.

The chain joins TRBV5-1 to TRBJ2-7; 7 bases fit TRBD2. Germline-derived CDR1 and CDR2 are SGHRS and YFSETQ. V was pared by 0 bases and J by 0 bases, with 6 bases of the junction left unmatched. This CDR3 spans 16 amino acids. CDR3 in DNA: TGCGCCAGCAGCTTGGCTAGCGGACTTTGCTCCTACGAGCAGTACTTC. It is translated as CASSLASGLCSYEQYF.

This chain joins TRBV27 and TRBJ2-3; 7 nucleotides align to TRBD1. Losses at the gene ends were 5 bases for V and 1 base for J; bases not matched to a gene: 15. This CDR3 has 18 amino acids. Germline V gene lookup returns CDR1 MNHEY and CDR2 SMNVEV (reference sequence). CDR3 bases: TGTGCCAGCAGTAGATATATTAACAGGGGCTCCCGCACAGATACGCAGTATTTT. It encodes CASSRYINRGSRTDTQYF.

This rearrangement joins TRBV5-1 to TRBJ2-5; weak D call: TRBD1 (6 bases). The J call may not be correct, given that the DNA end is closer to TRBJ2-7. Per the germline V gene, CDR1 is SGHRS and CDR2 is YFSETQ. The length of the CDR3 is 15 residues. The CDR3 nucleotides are TGCGCCAGCAGCTTTGGCCCTTCGGACAGTTACGAGCAGTACTTC. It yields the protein CASSFGPSDSYEQYF.

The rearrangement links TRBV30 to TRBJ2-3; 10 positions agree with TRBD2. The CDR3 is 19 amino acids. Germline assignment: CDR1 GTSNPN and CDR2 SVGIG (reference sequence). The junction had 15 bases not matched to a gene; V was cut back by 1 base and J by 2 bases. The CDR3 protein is CAWSDAKNGTSVYTDTQYF. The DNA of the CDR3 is TGTGCCTGGAGTGACGCAAAAAACGGGACTAGCGTATACACAGATACGCAGTATTTT.

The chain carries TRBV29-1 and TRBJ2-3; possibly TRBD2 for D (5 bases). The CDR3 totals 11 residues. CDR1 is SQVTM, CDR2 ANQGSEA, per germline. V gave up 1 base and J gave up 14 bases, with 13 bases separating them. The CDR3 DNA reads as TGCAGCGTTGAAGCCGGGGTTGAGACGTATTTT. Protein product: CSVEAGVETYF.

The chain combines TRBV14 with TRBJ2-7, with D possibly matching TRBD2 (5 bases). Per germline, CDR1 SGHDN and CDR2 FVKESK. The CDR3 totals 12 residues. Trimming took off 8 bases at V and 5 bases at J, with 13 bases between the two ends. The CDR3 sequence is CASSTPGNEQYF. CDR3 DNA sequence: TGTGCCAGCTCGACCCCGGGAAACGAGCAGTACTTC.

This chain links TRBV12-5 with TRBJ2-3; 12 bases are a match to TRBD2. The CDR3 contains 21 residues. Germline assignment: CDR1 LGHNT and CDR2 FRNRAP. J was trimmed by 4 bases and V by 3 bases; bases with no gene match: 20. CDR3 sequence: CASGFTTGLAGSVGVADTQYF. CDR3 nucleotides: TGTGCTAGTGGTTTCACCACCGGACTAGCGGGATCGGTCGGGGTCGCAGATACGCAGTATTTT.

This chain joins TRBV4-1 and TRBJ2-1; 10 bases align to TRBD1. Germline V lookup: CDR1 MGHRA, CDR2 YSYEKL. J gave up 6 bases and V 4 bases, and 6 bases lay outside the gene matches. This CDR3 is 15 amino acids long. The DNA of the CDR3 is TGCGCCAGCAGCCTTCGACAGGGGGCGTCCAATGAGCAGTTCTTC. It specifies CASSLRQGASNEQFF.

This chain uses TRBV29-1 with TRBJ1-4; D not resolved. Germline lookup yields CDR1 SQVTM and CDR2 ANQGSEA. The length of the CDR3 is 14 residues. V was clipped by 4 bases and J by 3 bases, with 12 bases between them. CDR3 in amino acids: CSVGGIRANEKLFF. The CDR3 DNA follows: TGCAGCGTTGGAGGGATTCGGGCTAATGAAAAACTGTTTTTT.

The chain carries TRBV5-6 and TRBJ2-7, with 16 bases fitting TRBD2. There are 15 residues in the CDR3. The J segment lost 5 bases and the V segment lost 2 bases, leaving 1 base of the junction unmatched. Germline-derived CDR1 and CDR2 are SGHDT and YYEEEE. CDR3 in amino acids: CASSFGTSGGDEQYF. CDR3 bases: TGTGCCAGCAGCTTCGGGACTAGCGGGGGGGACGAGCAGTACTTC. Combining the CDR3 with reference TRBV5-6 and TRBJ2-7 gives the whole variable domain DAGVTQSPTHLIKTRGQQVTLRCSPKSGHDTVSWYQQALGQGPQFIFQYYEEEERQRGNFPDRFSGHQFPNYSSELNVNALLLGDSALYLCASSFGTSGGDEQYFGPGTRLTVT.

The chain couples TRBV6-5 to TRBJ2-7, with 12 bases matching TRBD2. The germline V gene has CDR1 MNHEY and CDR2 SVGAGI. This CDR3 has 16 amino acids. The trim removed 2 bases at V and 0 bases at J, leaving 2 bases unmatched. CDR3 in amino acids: CASSYGGLAGSYEQYF. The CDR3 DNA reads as TGTGCCAGCAGTTACGGGGGACTAGCGGGCTCCTACGAGCAGTACTTC.

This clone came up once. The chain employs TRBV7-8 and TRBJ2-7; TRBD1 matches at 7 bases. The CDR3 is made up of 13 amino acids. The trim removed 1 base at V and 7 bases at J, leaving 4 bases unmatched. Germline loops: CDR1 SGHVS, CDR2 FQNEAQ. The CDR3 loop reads CASSLGTGKEQYF. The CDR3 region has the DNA TGTGCCAGCAGCTTAGGGACAGGTAAAGAGCAGTACTTC.

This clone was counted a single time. CDR3 bases: TGTGCCACCCTGGGACTCCACTCGGATGAGCAGTTCTTC. It encodes CATLGLHSDEQFF. The chain combines TRBV6-5 with TRBJ2-1, with D tentatively TRBD2 (6 bases). The CDR3 is 13 amino acids. V dropped 10 bases and J dropped 8 bases, with 18 bases sitting between them. CDR1 and CDR2 (germline): MNHEY, SVGAGI.

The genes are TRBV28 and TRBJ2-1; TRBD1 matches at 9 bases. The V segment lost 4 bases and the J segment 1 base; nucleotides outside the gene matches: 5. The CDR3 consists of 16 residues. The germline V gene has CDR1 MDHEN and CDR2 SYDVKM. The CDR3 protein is CASSSPGTGSYNEQFF. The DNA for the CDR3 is TGTGCCAGCAGTTCCCCCGGGACAGGGTCCTACAATGAGCAGTTCTTC.

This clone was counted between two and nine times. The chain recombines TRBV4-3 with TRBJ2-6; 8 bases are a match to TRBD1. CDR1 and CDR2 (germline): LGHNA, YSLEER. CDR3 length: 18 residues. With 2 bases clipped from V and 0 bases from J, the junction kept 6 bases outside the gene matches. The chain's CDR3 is CASSQTGTGHSGANVLTF. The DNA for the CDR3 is TGCGCCAGCAGCCAAACCGGGACAGGCCACTCTGGGGCCAACGTCCTGACTTTC.

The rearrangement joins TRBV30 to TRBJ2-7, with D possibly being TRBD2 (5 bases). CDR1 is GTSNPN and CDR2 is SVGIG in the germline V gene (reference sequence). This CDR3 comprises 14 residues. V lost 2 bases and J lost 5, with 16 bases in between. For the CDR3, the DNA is TGTGCCTGGAGTACTAGGCAGGAAGGGAACGAGCAGTACTTC. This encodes CAWSTRQEGNEQYF.

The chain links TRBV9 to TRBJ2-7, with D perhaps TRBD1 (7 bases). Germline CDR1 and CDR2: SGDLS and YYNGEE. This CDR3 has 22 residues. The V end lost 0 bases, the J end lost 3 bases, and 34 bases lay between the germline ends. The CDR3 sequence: CASSVAMVAGGPSATPNYEQYF. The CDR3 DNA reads TGTGCCAGCAGCGTAGCGATGGTGGCAGGGGGGCCTAGCGCGACCCCAAACTACGAGCAGTACTTC.

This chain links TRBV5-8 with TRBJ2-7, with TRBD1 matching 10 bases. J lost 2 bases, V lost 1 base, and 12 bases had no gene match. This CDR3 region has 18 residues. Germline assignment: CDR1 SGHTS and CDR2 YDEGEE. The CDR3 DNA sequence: TGTGCCAGCAGCTTGTTGTACTCAAGGGACAGGGGCGCCTACGAGCAGTACTTC. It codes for CASSLLYSRDRGAYEQYF.

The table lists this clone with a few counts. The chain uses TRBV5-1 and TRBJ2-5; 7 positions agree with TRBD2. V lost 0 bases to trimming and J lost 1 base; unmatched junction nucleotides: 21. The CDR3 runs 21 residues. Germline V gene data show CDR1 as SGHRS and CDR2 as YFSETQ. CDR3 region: CASSLVGGNIVGTTPQETQYF. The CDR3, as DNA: TGCGCCAGCAGCTTGGTGGGGGGGAACATTGTGGGGACTACCCCCCAAGAGACCCAGTACTTC.

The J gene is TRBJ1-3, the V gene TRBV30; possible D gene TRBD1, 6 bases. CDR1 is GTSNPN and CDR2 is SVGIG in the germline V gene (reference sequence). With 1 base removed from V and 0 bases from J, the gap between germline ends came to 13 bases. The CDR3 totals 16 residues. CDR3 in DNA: TGTGCCTGGAGTGGGGACACCACGAGCTCTGGAAACACCATATATTTT. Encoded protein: CAWSGDTTSSGNTIYF.

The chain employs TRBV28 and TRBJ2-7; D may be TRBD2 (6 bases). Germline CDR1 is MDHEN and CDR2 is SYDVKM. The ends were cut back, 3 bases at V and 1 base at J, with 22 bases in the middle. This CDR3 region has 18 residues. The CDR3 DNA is TGTGCCAGCAGTTTCCCCACCCGACTGGACTACCATTCCTACGAGCAGTACTTC. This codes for CASSFPTRLDYHSYEQYF. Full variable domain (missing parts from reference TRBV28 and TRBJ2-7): DVKVTQSSRYLVKRTGEKVFLECVQDMDHENMFWYRQDPGLGLRLIYFSYDVKMKEKGDIPEGYSVSREKKERFSLILESASTNQTSMYLCASSFPTRLDYHSYEQYFGPGTRLTVT.

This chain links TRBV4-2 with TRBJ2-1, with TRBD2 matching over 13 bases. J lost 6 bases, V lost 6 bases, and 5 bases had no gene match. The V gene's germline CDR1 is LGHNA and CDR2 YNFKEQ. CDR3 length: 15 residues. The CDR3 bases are TGTGCCAGCAGACGGACTAGCGGGAGCGGCAATGAGCAGTTCTTC. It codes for CASRRTSGSGNEQFF.

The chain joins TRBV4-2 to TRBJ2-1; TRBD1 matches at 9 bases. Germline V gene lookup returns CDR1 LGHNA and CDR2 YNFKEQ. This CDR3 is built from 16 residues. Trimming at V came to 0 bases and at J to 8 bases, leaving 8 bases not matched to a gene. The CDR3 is CASSQEPRQGGDEQFF. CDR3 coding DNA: TGTGCCAGCAGCCAAGAACCAAGACAGGGGGGTGATGAGCAGTTCTTC.